This T cell receptor beta chain was identified in a study of post-analysis software for immune sequencing data. General observations from the study: In patients, TRBV5-6, TRBV5-1 and TRBV20-1 belonged to five TRBV segments found more frequently than in controls.

This clonotype was recorded a few times. Its antigen is currently unknown. The length of the CDR3 is 15 residues. V gave up 4 bases and J gave up 6 bases; unmatched junction bases: 11. Germline-derived CDR1 and CDR2 are MNHEY and SVGAGI. The library was made from cDNA and included unique molecular identifiers. MiXCR, applied by TCRdb to the PCR reads, yields one record per CDR3 protein. The repertoire consists of 170,000 or so distinct CDR3 sequences, with around 28% occurring once and the leading ten covering more than 1.3%. The specimen was blood. The chain couples TRBV6-5 to TRBJ2-7, with TRBD2 identical over 8 bases. This TCR was sampled from a girl aged 5 to 17 with multiple sclerosis. The CDR3 DNA reads TGTGCCAGCAGTTCTCGCAGCGGGAGATCTGGCGAGCAGTACTTC. It translates to CASSSRSGRSGEQYF.